The sequence of this TCR beta chain was determined in a study of T cell repertoires in cytomegalovirus infection (dated by TCRdb to about 2019). As for the study more broadly: Recently identified HLA-C-restricted CMV epitopes, whose presentation resists viral immunomodulation, were targeted by peptide stimulations together with well-studied HLA-B-restricted epitopes. Donor HLA type was relevant to the analysis, as public TCR beta signatures indicated carriage of CMV infection together with the matching HLA type. Study-level results and caveats: Cumulative frequency of public TCR beta family members discriminated carriers of CMV infection plus the relevant HLA type in this cohort and an independent approximately 400-donor cohort. The ex vivo response was dominated by HLA-C-restricted CMV-specific TCR beta clonotypes, which also provided the single most frequent clonotype in two of eight donors.

On this clonotype: Its target antigen remains unknown. No base qualities exist here, and no much larger clone lies one base off it.

Sequencing took place on an Illumina HiSeq 1500. TCRdb reran the public reads through fastp at Q25 and MiXCR, keeping productive beta chains. For every CDR3 protein sequence, its rows merge into one entry that carries the most common genes and DNA. In this sample the table shows hundreds of thousands of distinct CDR3 sequences, 32% of which occur a single time. The ten largest make up around 12% of the sample. CDR1 and CDR2 were assigned from the germline V gene (reference sequence) as SGHKS and YYEKEE. V is shortened by 0 bases, J by 2 bases, and the region joining them spans 6 bases. The CDR3, cysteine through phenylalanine, is 13 amino acids long. Only the CDR3 DNA stays, 39 bases, in frame from base 1. Read against the paper, the sample's treatment or condition label means: in vitro stimulation with specific CMV peptide epitopes to enrich CMV-specific T cells.

Rearrangement joined TRBV5-5 to TRBJ2-7, with the D segment identity uncertain. The source was cultured CD8+ T cells from PBMCs, collected from culture after CMV antigen stimulation. The TCR sequence derives from a human donor in good health (CMV status not recorded). Some clones in this sample may be carry-over from other donors' samples. At the DNA level, the sequence is TGTGCCAGCAGCTTGGAGCCTACCTACGAGCAGTACTTC. It is translated as CASSLEPTYEQYF. The variable domain in full, with residues beyond the CDR3 obtained from the reference TRBV5-5 and TRBJ2-7 genes, is DAGVTQSPTHLIKTRGQQVTLRCSPISGHKSVSWYQQVLGQGPQFIFQYYEKEERGRGNFPDRFSARQFPNYSSELNVNALLLGDSALYLCASSLEPTYEQYFGPGTRLTVT.